One sample yielded the 2 T cell receptor beta chains listed below, sequenced in a study of blood T cells in healthy people across ages (dated by TCRdb to about 2015). Library generation was performed with 5' RACE. The sequencer was an Illumina HiSeq 2500. A second PCR of roughly 7 to 11 cycles was performed with a sample-barcoded 5' primer and a J-beta primer mix. The public sequencing data were trimmed at Q25 with fastp and processed into clonotypes with MiXCR by TCRdb, which kept only in-frame beta chains. Every entry covers one CDR3 protein and lists the most common genes and DNA from its rows. For this sample the table gives about 1.6 million distinct CDR3 sequences, of which approximately 32% were detected only once. The ten biggest clones cover about 10% of the sample. Material for sequencing was blood. These receptor sequences come from a woman younger than 45 in good health.

J is TRBJ2-3 and V is TRBV7-2; TRBD2 might be the D (5 bases). Germline-derived CDR1 and CDR2 are SGHTA and FQGNSA. The CDR3 sequence is 14 residues long. V lost 1 base to trimming and J lost 7 bases, with 12 bases between them. CDR3 sequence (DNA): TGTGCCAGCAGCTTAGTCCCCCGGGATAATACGCAGTATTTT. This gives the protein CASSLVPRDNTQYF.

V usage is TRBV6-5 and J usage is TRBJ2-5, with TRBD1 identical over 7 bases. The trim removed 5 bases at V and 1 base at J, leaving 4 bases unmatched. Germline V CDR1 and CDR2: MNHEY, SVGAGI. The CDR3 is made up of 14 amino acids. CDR3 loop: CASSRDRFQETQYF. The CDR3, as DNA: TGTGCCAGCAGTCGGGACAGATTCCAAGAGACCCAGTACTTC.